This entry lists 7 T cell receptor beta chains sequenced from one sample in a study of blood T cells in healthy people across ages. Next came a second PCR, run for about 6 to 12 cycles, which used a sample-barcoded 5' primer along with a J-beta primer mix. TCRdb used MiXCR to reprocess the 5' RACE reads, holding one entry per CDR3 protein. The sample includes fewer than 900,000 distinct CDR3 sequences, around half of them seen just once. Sequencing was carried out using blood. The receptor set was obtained from a woman aged 60-75 years in good health.

The chain carries TRBV4-3 and TRBJ2-1; D may be TRBD1 or TRBD2 (5 bases each). The ends were cut back, 0 bases at V and 13 bases at J, with 13 bases in the middle. The CDR3 length is 13 residues. Germline CDR1 and CDR2: LGHNA and YSLEER. CDR3: CASSQDWDLHQFF. The DNA for the CDR3 is TGCGCCAGCAGCCAAGATTGGGACCTACACCAGTTCTTC.

The rearrangement joins TRBV7-6 to TRBJ1-4; D is uncertain. The germline V and J ends were trimmed by 4 bases and 4 bases, with 7 bases remaining between them. Germline lookup yields CDR1 SGHVS and CDR2 FNYEAQ. The CDR3 contains 13 residues. The CDR3 reads CASSSVYNEKLFF. Here the CDR3 DNA reads TGTGCCAGCAGCTCGGTTTATAATGAAAAACTGTTTTTT.

The count of this clonotype is one. The chain carries TRBV28 and TRBJ2-1, with 7 positions matching TRBD1. The V gene end was trimmed by 7 bases and the J gene end by 9 bases; junction bases not matched to a gene: 9. The CDR3 has 13 amino acids. CDR1 and CDR2 from the germline V gene are MDHEN and SYDVKM. CDR3 sequence reads: CASNDRADGEQFF. DNA of the CDR3: TGTGCCAGCAATGACAGGGCCGACGGTGAGCAGTTCTTC.

This rearrangement joins TRBV28 to TRBJ2-7, with 8 bases lining up with TRBD2. The CDR3 contains 16 residues. Trimming cost V 1 base and J 0 bases; bases outside gene matches: 5. Germline values: CDR1 MDHEN, CDR2 SYDVKM. DNA of the CDR3: TGTGCCAGCAGTTTATCGGGGGGGAGGATCTCCTACGAGCAGTACTTC. Amino acids: CASSLSGGRISYEQYF.

CDR3 DNA sequence: TGTGCCACCAGTGACCCCGGAGCTGAAGCTTTCTTT. It is translated as CATSDPGAEAFF. The gene calls are TRBV24-1 and TRBJ1-1; D not certain. From germline, CDR1 is KGHDR and CDR2 SFDVKD. The CDR3 covers 12 residues. Trimming cost V 4 bases and J 6 bases, with 8 bases left between them.

The chain combines TRBV10-3 with TRBJ2-7; 8 bases are a match to TRBD2. Germline trimming cut 6 bases from V and 2 bases from J; bases unmatched to any gene: 12. CDR3 size: 16 residues. In germline, CDR1 is ENHRY, CDR2 SYGVKD. The chain's CDR3 is CAISGGNGRATYEQYF. As DNA, the CDR3 is TGTGCCATCAGCGGGGGGAACGGGAGGGCCACCTACGAGCAGTACTTC.

The chain recombines TRBV7-9 with TRBJ2-3; TRBD2 matches at 13 bases. Trimming at V came to 5 bases and at J to 4 bases, leaving 6 bases not matched to a gene. The CDR3 is made up of 16 amino acids. CDR1 SEHNR and CDR2 FQNEAQ come from the germline V gene (reference sequence). This CDR3 is CASSRGLAGVADTQYF. CDR3 bases: TGTGCCAGCAGCCGAGGACTAGCGGGAGTCGCAGATACGCAGTATTTT.